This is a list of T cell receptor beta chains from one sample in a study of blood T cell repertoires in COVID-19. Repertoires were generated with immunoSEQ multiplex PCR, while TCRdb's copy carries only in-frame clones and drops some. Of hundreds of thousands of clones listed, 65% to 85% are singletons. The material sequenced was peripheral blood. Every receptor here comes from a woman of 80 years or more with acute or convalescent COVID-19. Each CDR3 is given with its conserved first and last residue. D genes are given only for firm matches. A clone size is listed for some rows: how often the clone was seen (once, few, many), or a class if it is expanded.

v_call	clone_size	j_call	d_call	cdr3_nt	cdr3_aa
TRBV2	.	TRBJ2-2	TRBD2	TGTGCCAGCCGGCGGGGGGCGAACACCGGGGAGCTGTTTTTT	CASRRGANTGELFF
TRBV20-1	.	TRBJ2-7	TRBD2	TGCAGTGCTAGTCCGGGAGGGCCCAACGAGCAGTACTTC	CSASPGGPNEQYF
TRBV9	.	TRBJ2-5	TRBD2	TGTGCCAGCAGCGTCCCGAGCGGGGGGGCTAGAGAGACCCAGTACTTC	CASSVPSGGARETQYF
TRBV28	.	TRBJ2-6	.	TGTGCCAGCAGTTTTATCGGGCGGGGCCTAATCTCTGGGGCCAACGTCCTGACTTTC	CASSFIGRGLISGANVLTF
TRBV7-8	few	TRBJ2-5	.	TGTGCCAGCAGCTTAGCGGCAACGGGGCAAGAGACCCAGTACTTC	CASSLAATGQETQYF
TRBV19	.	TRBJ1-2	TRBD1	TGTGCCAGTCTCAGGACAGGGGTAGAAAGTGGCTATGGCTACACCTTC	CASLRTGVESGYGYTF
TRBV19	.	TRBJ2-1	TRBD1	TGTGCCAGTAGTAGGACAGGGTATTACAATGAGCAGTTCTTC	CASSRTGYYNEQFF
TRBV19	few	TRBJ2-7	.	TGTGCCAGTAGTATTAAAGGGGTCACCTACGAGCAGTACTTC	CASSIKGVTYEQYF
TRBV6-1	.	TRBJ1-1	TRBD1	TGTGCCAGCAGTGTACTTCACCAGGGACAGGGGAGCACTGAAGCTTTCTTT	CASSVLHQGQGSTEAFF
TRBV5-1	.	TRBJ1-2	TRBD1	TGCGCCAGCAGCTTGGGGGACAGGGAAATTGATGGCTACACCTTC	CASSLGDREIDGYTF
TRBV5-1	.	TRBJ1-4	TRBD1	TGCGCCAGCAGCCTTACAGGGGGCGGTGAAAAACTGTTTTTT	CASSLTGGGEKLFF
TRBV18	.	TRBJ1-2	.	TGTGCCAGCTCACCCAGACAAACGGGGGCTAACTATGGCTACACCTTC	CASSPRQTGANYGYTF
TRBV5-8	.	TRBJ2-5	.	TGTGCCAGCAGCTTGGGTCCGGTCCAAGAGACCCAGTACTTC	CASSLGPVQETQYF
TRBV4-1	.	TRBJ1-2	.	TGCGCCAGCAGCCCCTTATCAGAGGCCTGGGGCTACACCTTC	CASSPLSEAWGYTF
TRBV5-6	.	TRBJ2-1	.	TGTGCCAGCAGCTTGGTCGGTGAGCAGTTCTTC	CASSLVGEQFF
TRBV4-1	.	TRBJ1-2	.	TGCGCCAGCAGCCAAGACAGGGTAGCAGGCTACACCTTC	CASSQDRVAGYTF
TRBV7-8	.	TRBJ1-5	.	TGTGCCAGCAGCTTAGGGGGAGGATTGAGGCATCAGCCCCAGCATTTT	CASSLGGGLRHQPQHF
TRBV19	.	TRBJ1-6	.	TGTGCCAGTAGTATACCAGGGCCTAATTCACCCCTCCACTTT	CASSIPGPNSPLHF
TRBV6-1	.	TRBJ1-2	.	TGTGCCAGCAGTGAAGCGGGGGGGCCCTATGGCTACACCTTC	CASSEAGGPYGYTF
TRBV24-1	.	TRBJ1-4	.	TGTGCCACCCCCTCTTACAGCAGTCTTAATGAAAAACTGTTTTTT	CATPSYSSLNEKLFF
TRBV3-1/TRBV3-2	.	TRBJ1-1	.	TGTGCCAGCGCGATGACAGTCTGGGAACGCACTGAAGCTTTCTTT	CASAMTVWERTEAFF
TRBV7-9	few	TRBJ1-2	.	TGTGCCAGCAGCTTAGGACATTATGGCTACACCTTC	CASSLGHYGYTF
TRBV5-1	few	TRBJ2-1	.	TGCGCCAGCACTAAGAGCTCCTACAATGAGCAGTTCTTC	CASTKSSYNEQFF
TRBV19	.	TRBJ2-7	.	TGTGCCAGTAGTATAGATGGTCCAGCCTACGAGCAGTACTTC	CASSIDGPAYEQYF
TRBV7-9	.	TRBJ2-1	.	TGTGCCAGCAGCCCGCCAGGGGGGTCCTACAATGAGCAGTTCTTC	CASSPPGGSYNEQFF
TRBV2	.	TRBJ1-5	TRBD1	TGTGCCAGCAGTGAAATGGTAGCAGGGGGTCAGCCCCAGCATTTT	CASSEMVAGGQPQHF
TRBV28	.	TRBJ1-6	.	TGTGCCAGCACCCTGGGAGGGGGGGGCAATTCACCCCTCCACTTT	CASTLGGGGNSPLHF
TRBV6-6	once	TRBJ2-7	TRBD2	TGTGCCAGCAGTTTTGGGGGGGTCGCTTACGAGCAGTACTTC	CASSFGGVAYEQYF
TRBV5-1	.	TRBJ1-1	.	TGCGCCAGCAGCTCCGTGACGGGGGTGAACACTGAAGCTTTCTTT	CASSSVTGVNTEAFF
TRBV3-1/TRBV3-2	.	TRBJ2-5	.	TGTGCCAGCAGCTTCCCGGGAAACCAAGAGACCCAGTACTTC	CASSFPGNQETQYF
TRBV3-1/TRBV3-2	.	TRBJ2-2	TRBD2	TGTGCCAGCAGCCAAGACGGGACTAGCACCGGGGAGCTGTTTTTT	CASSQDGTSTGELFF
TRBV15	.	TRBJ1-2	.	TGTGCCACCAGCAGAGAAAAGGAGCCCAACTATGGCTACACCTTC	CATSREKEPNYGYTF
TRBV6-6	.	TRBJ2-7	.	TGTGCCAGCAGTGACTGGTTGAGACAGGCCCCCTACGAGCAGTACTTC	CASSDWLRQAPYEQYF
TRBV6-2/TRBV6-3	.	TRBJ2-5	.	TGTGCCAGCAGTTACGGGGGGACCCGTCCCTCGAAGACCCAGTACTTC	CASSYGGTRPSKTQYF
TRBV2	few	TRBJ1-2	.	TGTGCCAGCACCACGAGGGCGGCCTATGGCTACACCTTC	CASTTRAAYGYTF
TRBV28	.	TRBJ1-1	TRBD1	TGTGCCAGCAGTATTACGACAGGGTCTGCTTTCTTT	CASSITTGSAFF
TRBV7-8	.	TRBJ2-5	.	TGTGCCAGCAGCTTTCCCCGAGAGACCCAGTACTTC	CASSFPRETQYF
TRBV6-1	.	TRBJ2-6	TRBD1	TGTGCCAGCAGTGGGGACAGGGGTTTTGGGGCCAACGTCCTGACTTTC	CASSGDRGFGANVLTF
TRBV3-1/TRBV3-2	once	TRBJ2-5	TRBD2	TGTGCCAGCGGGGGGACTAGCGTCCAAGAGACCCAGTACTTC	CASGGTSVQETQYF
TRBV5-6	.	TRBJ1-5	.	TGTGCCAGCAGCTTCGGGGGTTTAAATCAGCCCCAGCATTTT	CASSFGGLNQPQHF
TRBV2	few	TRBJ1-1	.	TGTGCCAGCAATATTGGACTCCCCTCCACTGAAGCTTTCTTT	CASNIGLPSTEAFF
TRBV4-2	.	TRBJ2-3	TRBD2	TGTGCCAGCAGCCAAGAAAGACTAGCGGGGGGAACATCAGATACGCAGTATTTT	CASSQERLAGGTSDTQYF
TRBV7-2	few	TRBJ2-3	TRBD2	TGTGCCAGCAGCCGGCGACTAGCGGGCTCCCGCGTCCGCACAGATACGCAGTATTTT	CASSRRLAGSRVRTDTQYF
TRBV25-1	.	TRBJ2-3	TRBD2	TGTGCCAGCAGGGAGCGGGGGGGCACAGATACGCAGTATTTT	CASRERGGTDTQYF
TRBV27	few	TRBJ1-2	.	TGTGCCAGCAGTCTTAGAGAGGGATCGTATGGCTACACCTTC	CASSLREGSYGYTF
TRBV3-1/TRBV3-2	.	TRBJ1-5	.	TGTGCCAGCAGCCAAGGAGCCCCCAATCAGCCCCAGCATTTT	CASSQGAPNQPQHF
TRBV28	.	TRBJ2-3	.	TGTGCCAGCGAATTTCCGGGCACAGATACGCAGTATTTT	CASEFPGTDTQYF
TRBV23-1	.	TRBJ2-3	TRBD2	TGCGCCAGCAGTCATCCCCCAGCTAGCGGGAGGACCTCTAGCACAGATACGCAGTATTTT	CASSHPPASGRTSSTDTQYF
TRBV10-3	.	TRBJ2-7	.	TGTGCCATCAGTGACGGGAGTACGGCTTATACCTACGAGCAGTACTTC	CAISDGSTAYTYEQYF
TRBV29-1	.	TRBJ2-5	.	TGCAGCGTTGATTTTTTGCGGGCAGCACAAGAGACCCAGTACTTC	CSVDFLRAAQETQYF
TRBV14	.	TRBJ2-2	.	TGTGCCAGCAGCCAAGCTCGAGCCGGGGAGCTGTTTTTT	CASSQARAGELFF
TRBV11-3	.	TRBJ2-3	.	TGTGCCAGCAGACCTTTGTGCCGGGACTGCGGAACAGATACGCAGTATTTT	CASRPLCRDCGTDTQYF
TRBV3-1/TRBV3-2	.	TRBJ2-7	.	TGTGCCAGCAGCCAAGATCGGTTAGTACTAGGCTACGAGCAGTACTTC	CASSQDRLVLGYEQYF
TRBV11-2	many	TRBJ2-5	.	TGTGCCAGCAGCTTAGAGCGGCAAGAGACCCAGTACTTC	CASSLERQETQYF
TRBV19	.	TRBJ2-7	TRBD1	TGTGCCAGTAGTATCGGCAGGGGGTACGAGCAGTACTTC	CASSIGRGYEQYF
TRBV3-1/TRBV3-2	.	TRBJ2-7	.	TGTGCCAGCAGGAGGGACAATTACGAGCAGTACTTC	CASRRDNYEQYF